This T cell receptor (beta chain) was profiled in a study of OX40 agonist ivuxolimab in advanced cancers. On the study more broadly: Patients received ivuxolimab, an intravenous treatment, every 2 weeks at 0.01 to 10 mg/kg. Three patients responded partially, comprising one with hepatocellular carcinoma and two with cutaneous melanoma. Notes on the study in general: At 0.1 to 3.0 mg/kg and by week 6, clonal expansion occurred in CD4+ and CD8+ blood T cells. Expanded clones were, on average, more numerous among CD8+ T cells than CD4+.

Clones were read by immunoSEQ multiplex PCR, and TCRdb kept only the in-frame ones, dropping some. The table has 97,000 or so clones, 90% seen once; the top ten hold 0.15% to 0.2%. This CDR3 comprises 18 residues. The germline gives CDR1 SGHAT, CDR2 FQNNGV. The ends lost 5 bases at V and 7 bases at J; junction bases unmatched: 11. Concerning this clone: Its matching antigen is unknown.

This specimen was CD4+ or CD8+ T cells sorted from blood, taken in a trial of the OX40 agonist ivuxolimab. This sequence joins TRBV11-2 and TRBJ2-1; 16 bases fit TRBD2. The TCR was taken from an adult with an advanced solid tumor such as melanoma, head and neck, liver or kidney cancer. In DNA form, the CDR3 reads TGTGCCAGCAGCCAACGAGGGACTAGCGGGAGGGCGTTAAATGAGCAGTTCTTC. Protein: CASSQRGTSGRALNEQFF.